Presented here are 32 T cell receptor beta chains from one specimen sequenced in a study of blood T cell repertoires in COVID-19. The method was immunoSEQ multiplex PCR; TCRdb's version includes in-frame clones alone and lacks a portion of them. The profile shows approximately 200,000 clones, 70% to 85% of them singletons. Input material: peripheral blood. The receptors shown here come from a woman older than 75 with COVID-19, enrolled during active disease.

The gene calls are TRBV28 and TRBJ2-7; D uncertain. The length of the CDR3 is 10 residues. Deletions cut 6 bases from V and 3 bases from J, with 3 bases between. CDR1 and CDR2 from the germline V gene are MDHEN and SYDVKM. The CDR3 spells CASSGYEQYF. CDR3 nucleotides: TGTGCCAGCAGCGGCTACGAGCAGTACTTC.

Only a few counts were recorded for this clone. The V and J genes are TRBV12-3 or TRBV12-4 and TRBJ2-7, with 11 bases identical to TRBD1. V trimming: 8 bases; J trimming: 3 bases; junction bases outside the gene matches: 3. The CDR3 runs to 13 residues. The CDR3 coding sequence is TGTGCCAGCTCGGGGACAGGGGGCTACGAGCAGTACTTC. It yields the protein CASSGTGGYEQYF.

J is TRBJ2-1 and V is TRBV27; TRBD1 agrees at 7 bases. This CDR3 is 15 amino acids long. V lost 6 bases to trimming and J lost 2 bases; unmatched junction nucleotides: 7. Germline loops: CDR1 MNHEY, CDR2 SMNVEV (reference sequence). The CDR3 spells CASRSNRGAYNEQFF. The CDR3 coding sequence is TGTGCCAGCAGATCGAACAGGGGTGCCTACAATGAGCAGTTCTTC.

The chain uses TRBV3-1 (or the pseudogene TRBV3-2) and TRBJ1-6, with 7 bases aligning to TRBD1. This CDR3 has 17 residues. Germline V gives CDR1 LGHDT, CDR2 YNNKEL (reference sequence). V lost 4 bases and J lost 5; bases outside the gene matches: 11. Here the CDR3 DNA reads TGTGCCAGCAGCCTAGTGGGACAGAGCCGAAATAATTCACCCCTCCACTTT. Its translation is CASSLVGQSRNNSPLHF.

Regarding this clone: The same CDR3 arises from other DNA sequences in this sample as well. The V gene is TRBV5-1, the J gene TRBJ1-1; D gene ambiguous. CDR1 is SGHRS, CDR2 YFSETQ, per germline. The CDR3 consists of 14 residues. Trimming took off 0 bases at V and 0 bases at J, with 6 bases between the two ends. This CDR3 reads CASSLAGMNTEAFF. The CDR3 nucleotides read TGCGCCAGCAGCTTGGCCGGGATGAACACTGAAGCTTTCTTT.

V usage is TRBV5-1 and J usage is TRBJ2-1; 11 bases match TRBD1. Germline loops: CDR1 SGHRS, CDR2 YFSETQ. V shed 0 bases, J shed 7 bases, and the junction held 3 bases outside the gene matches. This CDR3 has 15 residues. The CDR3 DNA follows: TGCGCCAGCAGCTTGGTGGGACAGGGGGGGAATGAGCAGTTCTTC. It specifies CASSLVGQGGNEQFF.

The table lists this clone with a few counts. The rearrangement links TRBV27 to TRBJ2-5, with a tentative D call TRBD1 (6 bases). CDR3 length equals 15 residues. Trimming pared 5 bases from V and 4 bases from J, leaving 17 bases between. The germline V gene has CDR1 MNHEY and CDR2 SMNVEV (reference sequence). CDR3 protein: CASSLRDPGVETQYF. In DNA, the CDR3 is TGTGCCAGCAGTCTCCGGGACCCAGGGGTAGAGACCCAGTACTTC.

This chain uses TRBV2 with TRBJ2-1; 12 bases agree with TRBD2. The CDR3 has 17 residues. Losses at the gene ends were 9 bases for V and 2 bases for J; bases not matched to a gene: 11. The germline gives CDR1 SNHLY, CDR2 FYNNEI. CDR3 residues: CASARTSGTETYNEQFF. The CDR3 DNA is TGTGCCAGTGCCCGGACTAGCGGGACCGAGACCTACAATGAGCAGTTCTTC.

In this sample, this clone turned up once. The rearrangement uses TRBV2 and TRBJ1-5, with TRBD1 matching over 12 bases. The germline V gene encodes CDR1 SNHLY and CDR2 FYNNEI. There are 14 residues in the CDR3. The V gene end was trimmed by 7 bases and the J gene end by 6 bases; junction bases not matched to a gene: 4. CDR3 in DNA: TGTGCCAGCACGGGACAGGGGGCTGGTCAGCCCCAGCATTTT. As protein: CASTGQGAGQPQHF.

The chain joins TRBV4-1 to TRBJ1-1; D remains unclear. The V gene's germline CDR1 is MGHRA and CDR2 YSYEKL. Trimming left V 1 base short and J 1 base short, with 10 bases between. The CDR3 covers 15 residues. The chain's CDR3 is CASSQGRQRNTEAFF. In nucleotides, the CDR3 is TGCGCCAGCAGCCAAGGCAGGCAGAGGAACACTGAAGCTTTCTTT.

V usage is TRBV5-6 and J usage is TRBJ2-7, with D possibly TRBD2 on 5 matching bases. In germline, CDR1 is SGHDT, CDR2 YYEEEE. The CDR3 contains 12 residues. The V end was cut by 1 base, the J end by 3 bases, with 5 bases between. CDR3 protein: CASSLTSYEQYF. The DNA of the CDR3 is TGTGCCAGCAGCTTGACTAGCTACGAGCAGTACTTC.

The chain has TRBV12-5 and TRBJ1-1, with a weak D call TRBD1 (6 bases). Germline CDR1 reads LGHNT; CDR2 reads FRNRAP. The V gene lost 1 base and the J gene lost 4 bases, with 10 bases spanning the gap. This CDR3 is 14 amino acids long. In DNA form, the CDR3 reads TGTGCTAGTGGTTTGGCAGGGGTATCCACTGAAGCTTTCTTT. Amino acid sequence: CASGLAGVSTEAFF.

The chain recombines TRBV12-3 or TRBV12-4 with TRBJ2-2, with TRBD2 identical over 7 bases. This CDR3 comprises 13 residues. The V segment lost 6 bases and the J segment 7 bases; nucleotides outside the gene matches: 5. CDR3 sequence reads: CASRPWEGGELFF. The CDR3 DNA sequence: TGTGCCAGCAGGCCCTGGGAGGGCGGGGAGCTGTTTTTT.

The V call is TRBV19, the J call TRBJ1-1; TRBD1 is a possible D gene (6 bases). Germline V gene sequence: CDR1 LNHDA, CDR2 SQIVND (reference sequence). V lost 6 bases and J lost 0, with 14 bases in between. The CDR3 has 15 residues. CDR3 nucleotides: TGTGCCAGTAGGACTCAGGGGCCCTTGAACACTGAAGCTTTCTTT. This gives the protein CASRTQGPLNTEAFF.

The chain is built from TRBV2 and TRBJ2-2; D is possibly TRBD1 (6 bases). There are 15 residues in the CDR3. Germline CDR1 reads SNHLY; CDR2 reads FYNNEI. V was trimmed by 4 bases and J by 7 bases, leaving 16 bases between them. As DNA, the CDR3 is TGTGCCAGCAGTGGGCGGACAGCTCGAGGCGGGGAGCTGTTTTTT. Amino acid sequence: CASSGRTARGGELFF. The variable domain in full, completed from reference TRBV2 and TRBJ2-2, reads EPEVTQTPSHQVTQMGQEVILRCVPISNHLYFYWYRQILGQKVEFLVSFYNNEISEKSEIFDDQFSVERPDGSNFTLKIRSTKLEDSAMYFCASSGRTARGGELFFGEGSRLTVL.

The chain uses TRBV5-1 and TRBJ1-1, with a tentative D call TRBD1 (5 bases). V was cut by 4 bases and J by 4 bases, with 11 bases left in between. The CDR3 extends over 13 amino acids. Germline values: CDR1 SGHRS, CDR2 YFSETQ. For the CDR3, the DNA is TGCGCCAGCAGCATAGACAGCCTCACTGAAGCTTTCTTT. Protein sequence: CASSIDSLTEAFF.

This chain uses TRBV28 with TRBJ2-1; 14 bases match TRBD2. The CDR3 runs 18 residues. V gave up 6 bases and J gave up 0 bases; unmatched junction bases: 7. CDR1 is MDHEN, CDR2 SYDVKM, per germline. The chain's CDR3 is CASSPGLAGGTSYNEQFF. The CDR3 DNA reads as TGTGCCAGCAGCCCTGGACTAGCGGGAGGTACCTCCTACAATGAGCAGTTCTTC.

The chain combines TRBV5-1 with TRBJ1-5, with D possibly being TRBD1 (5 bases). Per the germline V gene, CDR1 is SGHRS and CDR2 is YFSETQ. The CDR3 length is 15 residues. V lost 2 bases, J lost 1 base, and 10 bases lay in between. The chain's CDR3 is CASSFRGGSNQPQHF. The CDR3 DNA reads TGCGCCAGCAGCTTTAGGGGTGGGAGCAATCAGCCCCAGCATTTT.

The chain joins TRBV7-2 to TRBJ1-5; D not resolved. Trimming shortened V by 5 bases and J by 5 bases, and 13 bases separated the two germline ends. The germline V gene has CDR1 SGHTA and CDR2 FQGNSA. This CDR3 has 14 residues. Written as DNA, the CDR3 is TGTGCCAGCAGCCCCCGGGAGGTTTATCAGCCCCAGCATTTT. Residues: CASSPREVYQPQHF.

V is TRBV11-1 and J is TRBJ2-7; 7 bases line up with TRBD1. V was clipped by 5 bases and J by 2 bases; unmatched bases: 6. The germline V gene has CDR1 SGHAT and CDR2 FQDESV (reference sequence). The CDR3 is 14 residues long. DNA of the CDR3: TGTGCCAGCAGCCAGTGGGGACAGCCCTACGAGCAGTACTTC. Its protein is CASSQWGQPYEQYF. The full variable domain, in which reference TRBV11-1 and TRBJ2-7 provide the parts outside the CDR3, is EAEVAQSPRYKITEKSQAVAFWCDPISGHATLYWYRQILGQGPELLVQFQDESVVDDSQLPKDRFSAERLKGVDSTLKIQPAELGDSAMYLCASSQWGQPYEQYFGPGTRLTVT.

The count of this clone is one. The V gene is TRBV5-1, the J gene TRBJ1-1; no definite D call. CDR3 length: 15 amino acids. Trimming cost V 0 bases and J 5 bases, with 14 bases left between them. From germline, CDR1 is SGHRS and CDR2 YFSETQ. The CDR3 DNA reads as TGCGCCAGCAGCTTGGGTATGGCCCGTCAGACTGAAGCTTTCTTT. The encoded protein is CASSLGMARQTEAFF.

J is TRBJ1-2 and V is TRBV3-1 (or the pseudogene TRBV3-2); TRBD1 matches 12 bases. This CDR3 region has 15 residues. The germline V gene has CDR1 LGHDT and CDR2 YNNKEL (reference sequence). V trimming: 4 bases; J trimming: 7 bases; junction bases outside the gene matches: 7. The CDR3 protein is CASSLGTGGAGGYTF. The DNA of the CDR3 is TGTGCCAGCAGCCTTGGGACAGGGGGCGCCGGTGGCTACACCTTC.

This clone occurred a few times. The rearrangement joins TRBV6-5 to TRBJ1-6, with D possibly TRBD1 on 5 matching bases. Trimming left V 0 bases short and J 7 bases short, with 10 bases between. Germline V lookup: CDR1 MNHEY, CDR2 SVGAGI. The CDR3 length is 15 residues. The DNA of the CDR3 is TGTGCCAGCAGTTACTCTGCAGGGCGCAATTCACCCCTCCACTTT. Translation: CASSYSAGRNSPLHF.

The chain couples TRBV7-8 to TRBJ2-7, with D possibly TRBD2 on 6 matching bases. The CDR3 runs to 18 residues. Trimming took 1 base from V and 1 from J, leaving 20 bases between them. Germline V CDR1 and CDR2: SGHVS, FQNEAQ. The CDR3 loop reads CASSLVRTGGTRSYEQYF. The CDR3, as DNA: TGTGCCAGCAGCTTAGTAAGGACTGGCGGGACCCGATCCTACGAGCAGTACTTC.

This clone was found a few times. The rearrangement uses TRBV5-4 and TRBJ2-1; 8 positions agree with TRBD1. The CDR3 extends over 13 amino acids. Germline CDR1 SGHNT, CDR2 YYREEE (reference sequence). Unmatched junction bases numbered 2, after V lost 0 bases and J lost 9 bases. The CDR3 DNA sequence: TGTGCCAGCAGCTTGGGGACAGGGTCTGAGCAGTTCTTC. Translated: CASSLGTGSEQFF.

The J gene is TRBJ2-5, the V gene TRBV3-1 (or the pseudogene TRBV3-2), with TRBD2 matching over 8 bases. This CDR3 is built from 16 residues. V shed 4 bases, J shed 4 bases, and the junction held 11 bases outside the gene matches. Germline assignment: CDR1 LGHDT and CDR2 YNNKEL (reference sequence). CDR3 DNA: TGTGCCAGCAGCCCCTGGATCGAAGCGGGGGCAGAGACCCAGTACTTC. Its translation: CASSPWIEAGAETQYF.

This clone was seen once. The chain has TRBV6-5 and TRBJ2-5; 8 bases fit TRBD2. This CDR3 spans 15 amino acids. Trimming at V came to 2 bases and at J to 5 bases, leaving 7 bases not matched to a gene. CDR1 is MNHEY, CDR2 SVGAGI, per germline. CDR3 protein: CASSYAIGGGETQYF. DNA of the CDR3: TGTGCCAGCAGTTACGCCATCGGCGGGGGGGAGACCCAGTACTTC.

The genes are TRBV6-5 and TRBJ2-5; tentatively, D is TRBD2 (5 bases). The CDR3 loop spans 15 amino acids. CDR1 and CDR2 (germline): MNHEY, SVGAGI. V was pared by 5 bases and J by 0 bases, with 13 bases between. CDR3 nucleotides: TGTGCCAGCAGTCGAGGGCCCGAGTACCAAGAGACCCAGTACTTC. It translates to CASSRGPEYQETQYF.

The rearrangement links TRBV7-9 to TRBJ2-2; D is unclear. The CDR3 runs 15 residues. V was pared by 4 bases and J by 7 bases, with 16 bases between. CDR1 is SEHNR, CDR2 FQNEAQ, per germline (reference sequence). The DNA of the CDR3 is TGTGCCAGCAGCTCCGATGGGCGTTCCATCGGGGAGCTGTTTTTT. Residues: CASSSDGRSIGELFF.

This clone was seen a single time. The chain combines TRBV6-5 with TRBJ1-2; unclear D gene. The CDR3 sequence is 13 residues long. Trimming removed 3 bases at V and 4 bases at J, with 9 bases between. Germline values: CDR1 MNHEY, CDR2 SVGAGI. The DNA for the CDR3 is TGTGCCAGCAGTTATGGCCAGCGCTATGGCTACACCTTC. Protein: CASSYGQRYGYTF.

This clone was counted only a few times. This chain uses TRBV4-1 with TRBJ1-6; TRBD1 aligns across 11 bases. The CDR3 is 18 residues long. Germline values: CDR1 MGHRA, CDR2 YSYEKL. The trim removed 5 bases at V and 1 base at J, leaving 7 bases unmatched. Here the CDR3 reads CASSRRTGGSSYNSPLHF. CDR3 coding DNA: TGCGCCAGCAGCAGACGGACAGGGGGCTCGTCCTATAATTCACCCCTCCACTTT.

The chain's CDR3 is CASRVTSGGTYNEQFF. DNA for the CDR3: TGTGCCAGCAGAGTCACAAGCGGGGGCACCTACAATGAGCAGTTCTTC. This sequence joins TRBV6-6 and TRBJ2-1; TRBD2 matches at 8 bases. This CDR3 spans 16 amino acids. The V segment lost 6 bases and the J segment 2 bases; nucleotides outside the gene matches: 9. Per the germline V gene, CDR1 is MNHNY and CDR2 is SVGAGI (reference sequence).